These 16 T cell receptor beta chains were sequenced from one sample in a study of CD8 T cells in ankylosing spondylitis. TCRdb itself ran the 5' RACE reads through MiXCR, one entry per CDR3 protein. The sample has 300,000 to 400,000 distinct CDR3 sequences; about 15% are singletons. Material: blood, either unsorted or a sorted T cell fraction (not recorded which). Receptors were obtained from a male donor with ankylosing spondylitis or in good health (not recorded which).

In DNA form, the CDR3 reads TGTGCCACCTTCCTTGGACCCAACTATGGCTACACCTTC. It is translated as CATFLGPNYGYTF. The chain combines TRBV28 with TRBJ1-2; D is unclear. The CDR3 consists of 13 residues. V lost 10 bases and J 2 bases, leaving 14 bases between the germline ends. Germline V gene sequence: CDR1 MDHEN, CDR2 SYDVKM.

This clonotype was recorded many times. The CDR3 loop reads CAIRETGYTGELFF. Here the CDR3 DNA reads TGTGCCATCAGGGAGACAGGGTACACCGGGGAGCTGTTTTTT. This sequence joins TRBV10-3 and TRBJ2-2; 7 nucleotides line up with TRBD1. The CDR3 length is 14 residues. Trimming cost V 6 bases and J 3 bases; bases outside gene matches: 4. Germline CDR1 ENHRY, CDR2 SYGVKD.

This clonotype turned up a few times. The rearrangement joins TRBV11-2 to TRBJ2-1, with D possibly being TRBD2 (6 bases). The CDR3 is 14 amino acids. Per germline, CDR1 SGHAT and CDR2 FQNNGV. The V gene lost 3 bases and the J gene lost 6 bases, with 12 bases spanning the gap. CDR3 DNA: TGTGCCAGCAGCTTCTCCGGGGGTTCCAATGAGCAGTTCTTC. Translating gives CASSFSGGSNEQFF.

The chain combines TRBV24-1 with TRBJ2-1; tentative D call: TRBD2 (5 bases). Germline lookup yields CDR1 KGHDR and CDR2 SFDVKD. V was shortened by 3 bases and J by 0 bases, with 11 bases between the two germline ends. CDR3 length: 16 amino acids. CDR3 nucleotides: TGTGCCACCAGTGATACGAGGGCAAGCTCCTACAATGAGCAGTTCTTC. Translating it yields CATSDTRASSYNEQFF.

The chain is built from TRBV20-1 and TRBJ2-1, with TRBD2 identical over 9 bases. Trimming cost V 5 bases and J 5 bases; bases outside gene matches: 7. Germline assignment: CDR1 DFQATT and CDR2 SNEGSKA (reference sequence). The CDR3 extends over 14 amino acids. The CDR3 loop is CSAGSGLAHNEQFF. DNA for the CDR3: TGCAGTGCTGGATCCGGACTAGCGCACAATGAGCAGTTCTTC.

There are a few counts of this clonotype. The J gene is TRBJ1-5, the V gene TRBV12-3 or TRBV12-4; maybe TRBD1 (6 bases). Between the trimmed V and J ends, which lost 0 bases and 7 bases, there was a span of 10 bases. This CDR3 contains 14 residues. In DNA, the CDR3 is TGTGCCAGCAGTTTAGCGGGGGCCGAACAGCCCCAGCATTTT. This encodes CASSLAGAEQPQHF.

This clonotype was counted a few times. This rearrangement joins TRBV3-1 to TRBJ2-1; perhaps TRBD2 as D (6 bases). The CDR3 runs to 15 residues. CDR1 and CDR2 from the germline V gene are LGHDT and YNNKEL (reference sequence). Trimming removed 1 base at V and 10 bases at J, with 17 bases between. In DNA form, the CDR3 reads TGTGCCAGCAGCCAAGGCGGGACCACCCCCGGGGAGCAGTTCTTC. Encoded protein: CASSQGGTTPGEQFF.

This clonotype was seen a few times. CDR3 residues: CASREAADTEAFF. The CDR3 DNA reads TGTGCCAGCAGGGAGGCGGCGGACACTGAAGCTTTCTTT. The V gene is TRBV6-1, the J gene TRBJ1-1; no reliable D call. Germline V lookup: CDR1 MNHNS, CDR2 SASEGT. The V end lost 6 bases, the J end lost 3 bases, and 11 bases lay between the germline ends. The CDR3 is made up of 13 amino acids.

This clonotype was found many times. The V gene is TRBV5-1, the J gene TRBJ2-5; D remains ambiguous. V shed 6 bases and J shed 1 base, with 16 bases lying between them. CDR3 length: 15 amino acids. The V gene's germline CDR1 is SGHRS and CDR2 YFSETQ. CDR3 DNA sequence: TGCGCCAGCATGATAGGCGGAACGACCCAAGAGACCCAGTACTTC. Translated, it gives CASMIGGTTQETQYF.

The chain combines TRBV11-2 with TRBJ2-7; a weak D match, TRBD1 (5 bases). The CDR3 sequence is 14 residues long. V was cut by 7 bases and J by 2 bases, with 15 bases left in between. Per the germline V gene, CDR1 is SGHAT and CDR2 is FQNNGV. The chain's CDR3 is CASTYSPGTYEQYF. The DNA of the CDR3 is TGTGCCAGCACCTATTCCCCAGGGACCTACGAGCAGTACTTC.

This clonotype was found a few times. The chain employs TRBV20-1 and TRBJ1-1; maybe TRBD1 (5 bases). CDR3 length: 16 amino acids. V was cut by 0 bases and J by 3 bases, with 17 bases left in between. Looked up from germline, CDR1 is DFQATT and CDR2 is SNEGSKA (reference sequence). The chain's CDR3 is CSARDSKGLLHTEAFF. CDR3 coding DNA: TGCAGTGCTAGAGATTCCAAGGGGCTCTTGCACACTGAAGCTTTCTTT.

The J gene is TRBJ2-1, the V gene TRBV7-9; D may be TRBD1 or TRBD2 (5 bases each). Germline CDR1 and CDR2: SEHNR and FQNEAQ (reference sequence). The CDR3 sequence is 14 residues long. V lost 7 bases to trimming and J lost 7 bases, with 17 bases between them. Written as DNA, the CDR3 is TGTGCCAGCAACGCTGATTCCGGGGCGAATGAGCAGTTCTTC. Its protein is CASNADSGANEQFF.

This clonotype was recorded a few times. The chain joins TRBV11-2 to TRBJ2-3; 11 bases fit TRBD2. Germline V gene sequence: CDR1 SGHAT, CDR2 FQNNGV. The CDR3 is made up of 18 amino acids. The V segment lost 2 bases and the J segment 3 bases; nucleotides outside the gene matches: 10. The CDR3 region has the DNA TGTGCCAGCAGCTTATCTTTTACTAGCGGGAGTCGGACAGATACGCAGTATTTT. Translating it yields CASSLSFTSGSRTDTQYF.

This chain uses TRBV20-1 with TRBJ1-3, with D unclear. Trimming took off 0 bases at V and 0 bases at J, with 9 bases between the two ends. The V gene's germline CDR1 is DFQATT and CDR2 SNEGSKA (reference sequence). The CDR3 has 15 residues. CDR3 bases: TGCAGTGCTAGAGATCTAGACTTCTCTGGAAACACCATATATTTT. It is translated as CSARDLDFSGNTIYF.

This clonotype was seen a few times. The rearrangement links TRBV10-3 to TRBJ2-2, with D possibly being TRBD2 (5 bases). CDR1 and CDR2 (germline): ENHRY, SYGVKD. The CDR3 has 17 amino acids. V was clipped by 2 bases and J by 3 bases, with 16 bases between them. The CDR3 loop is CAISELFRTGDTGELFF. CDR3 DNA: TGTGCCATCAGTGAGCTCTTCCGGACTGGCGACACCGGGGAGCTGTTTTTT.

The V call is TRBV3-1, the J call TRBJ2-5; 8 bases match TRBD1. This CDR3 is built from 15 residues. V dropped 4 bases and J dropped 6; count of bases not matched to a gene: 10. Germline V gene sequence: CDR1 LGHDT, CDR2 YNNKEL (reference sequence). The CDR3: CASSLQPRGQKTQYF. As DNA, the CDR3 is TGTGCCAGCAGCCTTCAACCCAGGGGGCAAAAGACCCAGTACTTC.